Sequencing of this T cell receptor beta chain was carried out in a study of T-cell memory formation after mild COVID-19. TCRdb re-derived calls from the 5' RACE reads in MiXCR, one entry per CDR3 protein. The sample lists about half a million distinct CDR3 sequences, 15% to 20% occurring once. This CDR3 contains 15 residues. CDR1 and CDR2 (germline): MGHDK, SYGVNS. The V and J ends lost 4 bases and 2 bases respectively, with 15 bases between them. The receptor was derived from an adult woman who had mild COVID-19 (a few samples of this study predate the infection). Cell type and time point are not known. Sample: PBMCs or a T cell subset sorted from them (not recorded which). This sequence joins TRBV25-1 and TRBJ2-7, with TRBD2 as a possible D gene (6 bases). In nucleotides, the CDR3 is TGTGCCAGCAGTGGTCGTAGCGGCAGGCCCTACGAGCAGTACTTC. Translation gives CASSGRSGRPYEQYF.